These 16 T cell receptor beta chains were all obtained from the same sample, sequenced in a study of OX40 agonist ivuxolimab in advanced cancers. Measured with immunoSEQ multiplex PCR; TCRdb has only the in-frame clones, and not every one. The data show about 76,000 clones, roughly 85% seen once. Here the sequenced sample was CD4+ or CD8+ T cells sorted from blood, taken in a trial of the OX40 agonist ivuxolimab. These receptors were collected from an adult with an advanced solid tumor such as melanoma, head and neck, liver or kidney cancer.

This rearrangement joins TRBV7-2 to TRBJ1-3, with D possibly matching TRBD1 (5 bases). Trimming took 1 base from V and 4 from J, leaving 11 bases between them. The length of the CDR3 is 15 residues. In germline, CDR1 is SGHTA, CDR2 FQGNSA. CDR3 sequence reads: CASSLGGEPGNTIYF. The CDR3 DNA is TGTGCCAGCAGCTTAGGAGGGGAACCGGGAAACACCATATATTTT.

V gene TRBV11-3 combines with J gene TRBJ2-5; D gene unclear. Germline CDR1 and CDR2: SGHNT and YENEEA. The V end was cut by 3 bases, the J end by 3 bases, with 23 bases between. The CDR3 is 18 amino acids. CDR3 loop: CASSFGFQGRAGKETQYF. The CDR3 nucleotides read TGTGCCAGCAGCTTTGGGTTCCAAGGCAGAGCCGGAAAAGAGACCCAGTACTTC.

The J gene is TRBJ2-1, the V gene TRBV11-3, with 12 bases lining up with TRBD2. This CDR3 region has 20 residues. Germline V CDR1 and CDR2: SGHNT, YENEEA. Unmatched junction bases numbered 9, after V lost 0 bases and J lost 0 bases. DNA of the CDR3: TGTGCCAGCAGCTTAGAAATCCCCACTAGCGGGAGGCCCTCCTACAATGAGCAGTTCTTC. It codes for CASSLEIPTSGRPSYNEQFF.

The genes are TRBV15 and TRBJ2-7; 7 bases line up with TRBD1. Germline loops: CDR1 LNHNV, CDR2 YYDKDF (reference sequence). The V and J ends lost 3 bases and 3 bases, in that order; junction bases with no gene match: 23. This CDR3 is built from 20 residues. This chain's CDR3 is CATSRRPWQGVIPPHYEQYF. CDR3 bases: TGTGCCACCAGCAGGAGGCCTTGGCAGGGGGTAATCCCCCCGCACTACGAGCAGTACTTC.

The chain has TRBV28 and TRBJ2-2; no clear D gene. With 6 bases removed from V and 7 bases from J, the gap between germline ends came to 21 bases. CDR3 length: 16 amino acids. Germline-derived CDR1 and CDR2 are MDHEN and SYDVKM. The CDR3 region is CASSFPLVPRGGELFF. The CDR3 DNA is TGTGCCAGCAGCTTCCCCTTGGTACCCCGCGGCGGGGAGCTGTTTTTT.

The chain joins TRBV5-1 to TRBJ2-1, with D possibly TRBD1 on 6 matching bases. V was trimmed by 4 bases and J by 1 base, leaving 18 bases between them. The germline V gene encodes CDR1 SGHRS and CDR2 YFSETQ. The length of the CDR3 is 17 residues. The CDR3 bases are TGCGCCAGCAGCCTAGGATACCGGGACAATTCCTACAATGAGCAGTTCTTC. It is translated as CASSLGYRDNSYNEQFF.

The chain joins TRBV5-6 to TRBJ2-5, with 7 bases lining up with TRBD1. The CDR3 spans 13 residues. CDR1 and CDR2 from the germline V gene are SGHDT and YYEEEE. The junction had 4 bases not matched to a gene; V was cut back by 4 bases and J by 4 bases. The CDR3 region has the DNA TGTGCCAGCAGCATGCGGACAGGAGAGACCCAGTACTTC. Translated: CASSMRTGETQYF.

This chain uses TRBV27 with TRBJ1-2; 12 nucleotides align to TRBD1. Germline V CDR1 and CDR2: MNHEY, SMNVEV (reference sequence). V dropped 6 bases and J dropped 7; count of bases not matched to a gene: 12. The CDR3 loop spans 16 amino acids. CDR3 sequence: CASSPWGGTGGIGYTF. The CDR3 DNA reads as TGTGCCAGCAGCCCCTGGGGCGGGACAGGGGGCATTGGCTACACCTTC.

The chain carries TRBV6-6 and TRBJ1-5, with D possibly TRBD1 on 6 matching bases. The CDR3 covers 15 residues. Trimming removed 2 bases from V and 2 bases from J, with 10 bases in between. Germline CDR1 reads MNHNY; CDR2 reads SVGAGI (reference sequence). The CDR3 is CASSYDRNGNQPQHF. The CDR3 DNA sequence: TGTGCCAGCAGTTACGACAGGAATGGCAATCAGCCCCAGCATTTT.

This chain joins TRBV11-3 and TRBJ2-7; 7 nucleotides agree with TRBD1. V was pared by 1 base and J by 4 bases, with 7 bases of the junction left unmatched. The CDR3 has 15 amino acids. Germline V gene data show CDR1 as SGHNT and CDR2 as YENEEA. The CDR3 protein is CASSLAGTENYEQYF. In DNA form, the CDR3 reads TGTGCCAGCAGCTTAGCCGGGACAGAAAATTACGAGCAGTACTTC. Full variable domain (missing parts from reference TRBV11-3 and TRBJ2-7): EAGVVQSPRYKIIEKKQPVAFWCNPISGHNTLYWYLQNLGQGPELLIRYENEEAVDDSQLPKDRFSAERLKGVDSTLKIQPAELGDSAVYLCASSLAGTENYEQYFGPGTRLTVT.

This clone showed up just once. The chain has TRBV6-6 and TRBJ2-1; D is unclear. Germline V lookup: CDR1 MNHNY, CDR2 SVGAGI (reference sequence). The CDR3 loop spans 13 amino acids. Trimming took 4 bases from V and 12 from J, leaving 16 bases between them. The CDR3 spells CASSSPRSERQFF. Written as DNA, the CDR3 is TGTGCCAGCAGTTCCCCTCGCTCGGAGAGGCAGTTCTTC.

The chain is built from TRBV19 and TRBJ2-7, with 8 nucleotides matching TRBD2. With V trimmed by 8 bases and J by 5 bases, 8 bases remained unmatched. The CDR3 contains 13 residues. Germline values: CDR1 LNHDA, CDR2 SQIVND (reference sequence). The CDR3 region has the DNA TGTGCCAGTGACCGGGGGGGCCAGGACGAGCAGTACTTC. As protein: CASDRGGQDEQYF.

The chain couples TRBV5-1 to TRBJ1-3; perhaps TRBD1 as D (5 bases). Trimming left V 0 bases short and J 0 bases short, with 10 bases between. Germline V CDR1 and CDR2: SGHRS, YFSETQ. CDR3 length equals 16 residues. DNA for the CDR3: TGCGCCAGCAGCTTGGCCGGGGGTCCCTCTGGAAACACCATATATTTT. Its translation: CASSLAGGPSGNTIYF.

J is TRBJ2-7 and V is TRBV6-6; 9 bases match TRBD1. This CDR3 is built from 15 residues. Germline V gives CDR1 MNHNY, CDR2 SVGAGI (reference sequence). With 5 bases clipped from V and 6 bases from J, the junction kept 11 bases outside the gene matches. CDR3 in DNA: TGTGCCAGCAGTGACACAGGGGGCTGGGTGCGCGAGCAGTACTTC. It translates to CASSDTGGWVREQYF.

The chain uses TRBV5-1 and TRBJ2-1; D may be TRBD2 (5 bases). The CDR3 covers 13 residues. Trimming shortened V by 4 bases and J by 4 bases, and 9 bases separated the two germline ends. Germline V gene lookup returns CDR1 SGHRS and CDR2 YFSETQ. The CDR3 is CASSPDLYNEQFF. As DNA, the CDR3 is TGCGCCAGCAGCCCGGACTTATACAATGAGCAGTTCTTC.

V usage is TRBV7-9 and J usage is TRBJ2-1; D might be TRBD2 (5 bases). V gave up 6 bases and J gave up 2 bases, with 17 bases separating them. Germline CDR1 reads SEHNR; CDR2 reads FQNEAQ (reference sequence). There are 16 residues in the CDR3. This chain's CDR3 is CASRIAPEVPYNEQFF. In DNA form, the CDR3 reads TGTGCCAGCAGGATCGCCCCGGAGGTTCCCTACAATGAGCAGTTCTTC.